The clone carrying this T cell receptor beta chain was counted only a few times. Amplified TCR beta CDR3 regions derived from RNA transcripts. TCR CDR3 regions were first amplified by RT-PCR with HTBI primers. TCRdb fed the multiplex PCR reads into MiXCR, producing one record per CDR3 protein. The sample comprises around 200,000 distinct CDR3 sequences, 15% to 20% of which are singletons, and roughly 44% rests with the top ten. Graves' hyperthyroidism qualified as stable when ophthalmopathy did not progress within 18 months. Diagnosis of hyperthyroidism was new in patients aged 18 to 65, and its duration was under 2 months. PBMCs came from 8.5 to 10 ml fresh peripheral blood. This sample is drawn from a study of T cells in Graves' hyperthyroidism and ophthalmopathy. J was trimmed by 2 bases and V by 6 bases; bases with no gene match: 4. Germline V gene sequence: CDR1 SGHTS, CDR2 YDEGEE. CDR3 length equals 14 residues.

The V and J genes are TRBV5-8 and TRBJ1-5, with TRBD1 matching 8 bases. Sequenced material: blood. This receptor was obtained from a man aged 35 to 55 with Graves' hyperthyroidism. The CDR3 region has the DNA TGTGCCAGCACCAGGGGGCTGGGCAATCAGCCCCAGCATTTT. Translating gives CASTRGLGNQPQHF. The whole variable domain, filled in from reference TRBV5-8 and TRBJ1-5, reads EAGVTQSPTHLIKTRGQQATLRCSPISGHTSVYWYQQALGLGLQFLLWYDEGEERNRGNFPPRFSGRQFPNYSSELNVNALELEDSALYLCASTRGLGNQPQHFGDGTRLSIL.